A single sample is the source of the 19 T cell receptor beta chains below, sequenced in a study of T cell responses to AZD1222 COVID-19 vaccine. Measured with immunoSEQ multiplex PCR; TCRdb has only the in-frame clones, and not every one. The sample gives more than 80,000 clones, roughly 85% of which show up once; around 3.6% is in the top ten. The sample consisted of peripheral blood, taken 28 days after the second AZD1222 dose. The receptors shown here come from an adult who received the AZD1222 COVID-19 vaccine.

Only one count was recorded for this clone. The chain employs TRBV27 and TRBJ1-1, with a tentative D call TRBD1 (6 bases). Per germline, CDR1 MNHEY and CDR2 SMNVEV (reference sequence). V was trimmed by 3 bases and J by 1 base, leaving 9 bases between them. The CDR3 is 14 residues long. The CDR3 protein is CASSLTGSNTEAFF. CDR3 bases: TGTGCCAGCAGTTTGACAGGTTCGAACACTGAAGCTTTCTTT.

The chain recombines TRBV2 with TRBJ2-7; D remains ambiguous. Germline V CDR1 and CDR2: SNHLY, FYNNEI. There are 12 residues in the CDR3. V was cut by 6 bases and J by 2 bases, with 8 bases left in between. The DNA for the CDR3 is TGTGCCAGCAGGGGCGCCGCCTACGAGCAGTACTTC. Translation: CASRGAAYEQYF.

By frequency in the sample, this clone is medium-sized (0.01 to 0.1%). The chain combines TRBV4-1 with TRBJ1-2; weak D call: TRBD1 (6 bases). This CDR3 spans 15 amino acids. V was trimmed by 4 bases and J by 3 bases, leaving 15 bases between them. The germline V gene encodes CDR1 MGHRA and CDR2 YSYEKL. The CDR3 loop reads CASSPFVGGDYGYTF. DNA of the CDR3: TGCGCCAGCAGCCCCTTCGTTGGGGGCGACTATGGCTACACCTTC.

DNA of the CDR3: TGTGCCAGCAGCTTAGGGGGTTACGAGGGGCGTTCTGAAGCTTTCTTT. Protein: CASSLGGYEGRSEAFF. The genes are TRBV7-9 and TRBJ1-1, with a weak D call TRBD1 (5 bases). The CDR3 totals 16 residues. Trimming stripped 1 base from V and 6 bases from J, with 18 bases between. Germline lookup yields CDR1 SEHNR and CDR2 FQNEAQ (reference sequence).

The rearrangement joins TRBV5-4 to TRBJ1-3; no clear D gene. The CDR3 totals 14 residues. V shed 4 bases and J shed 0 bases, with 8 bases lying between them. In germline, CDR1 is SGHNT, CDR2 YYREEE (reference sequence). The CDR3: CASSPSSSGNTIYF. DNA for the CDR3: TGTGCCAGCAGCCCGTCGAGCTCTGGAAACACCATATATTTT.

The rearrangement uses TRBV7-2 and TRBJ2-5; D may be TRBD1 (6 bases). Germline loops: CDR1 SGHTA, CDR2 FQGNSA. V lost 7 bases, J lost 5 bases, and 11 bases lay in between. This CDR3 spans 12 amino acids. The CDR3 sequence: CASNQRGETQYF. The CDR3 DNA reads TGTGCCAGCAACCAAAGGGGGGAGACCCAGTACTTC.

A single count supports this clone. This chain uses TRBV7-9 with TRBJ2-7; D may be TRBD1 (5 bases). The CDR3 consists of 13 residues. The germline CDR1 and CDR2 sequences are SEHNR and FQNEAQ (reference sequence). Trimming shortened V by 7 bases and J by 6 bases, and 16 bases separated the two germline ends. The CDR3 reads CASTPAGSGEQYF. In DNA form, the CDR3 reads TGTGCCAGCACCCCGGCAGGGTCGGGCGAGCAGTACTTC.

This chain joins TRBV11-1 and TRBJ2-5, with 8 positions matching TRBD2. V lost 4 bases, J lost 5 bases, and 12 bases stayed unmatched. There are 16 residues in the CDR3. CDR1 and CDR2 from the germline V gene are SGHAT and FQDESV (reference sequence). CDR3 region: CASSSGPGTRGETQYF. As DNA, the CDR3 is TGTGCCAGCAGCTCGGGGCCCGGGACTAGGGGTGAGACCCAGTACTTC. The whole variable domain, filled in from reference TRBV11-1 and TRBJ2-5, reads EAEVAQSPRYKITEKSQAVAFWCDPISGHATLYWYRQILGQGPELLVQFQDESVVDDSQLPKDRFSAERLKGVDSTLKIQPAELGDSAMYLCASSSGPGTRGETQYFGPGTRLLVL.

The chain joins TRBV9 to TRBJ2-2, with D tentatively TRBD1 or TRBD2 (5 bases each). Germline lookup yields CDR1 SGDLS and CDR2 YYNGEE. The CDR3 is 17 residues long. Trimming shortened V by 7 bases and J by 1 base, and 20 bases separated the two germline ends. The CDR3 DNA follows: TGTGCCAGCCGCCCTAGGGGAGAGCGCGGGAACACCGGGGAGCTGTTTTTT. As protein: CASRPRGERGNTGELFF. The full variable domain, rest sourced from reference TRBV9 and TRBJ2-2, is DSGVTQTPKHLITATGQRVTLRCSPRSGDLSVYWYQQSLDQGLQFLIQYYNGEERAKGNILERFSAQQFPDLHSELNLSSLELGDSALYFCASRPRGERGNTGELFFGEGSRLTVL.

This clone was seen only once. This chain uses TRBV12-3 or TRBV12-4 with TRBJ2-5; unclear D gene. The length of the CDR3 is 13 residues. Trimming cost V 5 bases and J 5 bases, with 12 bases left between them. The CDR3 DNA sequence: TGTGCCAGCAGTCCAGGTTTTGGGGAGACCCAGTACTTC. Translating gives CASSPGFGETQYF.

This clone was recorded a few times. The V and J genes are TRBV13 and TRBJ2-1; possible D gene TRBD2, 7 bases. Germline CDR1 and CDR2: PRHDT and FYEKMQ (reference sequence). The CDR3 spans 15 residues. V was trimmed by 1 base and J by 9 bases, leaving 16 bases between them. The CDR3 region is CASSLVGGASSEQFF. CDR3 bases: TGTGCCAGCAGCTTAGTGGGGGGGGCCTCCTCTGAGCAGTTCTTC. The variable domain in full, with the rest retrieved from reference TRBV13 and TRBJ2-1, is AAGVIQSPRHLIKEKRETATLKCYPIPRHDTVYWYQQGPGQDPQFLISFYEKMQSDKGSIPDRFSAQQFSDYHSELNMSSLELGDSALYFCASSLVGGASSEQFFGPGTRLTVL.

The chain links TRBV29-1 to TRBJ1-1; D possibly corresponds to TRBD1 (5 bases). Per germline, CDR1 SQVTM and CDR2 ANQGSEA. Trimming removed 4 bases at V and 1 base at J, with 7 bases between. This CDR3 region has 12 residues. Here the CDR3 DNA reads TGCAGCGTTGGGCAGGGGAACACTGAAGCTTTCTTT. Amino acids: CSVGQGNTEAFF.

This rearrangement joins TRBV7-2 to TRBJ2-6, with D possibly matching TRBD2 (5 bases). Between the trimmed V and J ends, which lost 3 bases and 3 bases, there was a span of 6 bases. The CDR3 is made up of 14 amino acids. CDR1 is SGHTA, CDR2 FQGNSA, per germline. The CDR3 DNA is TGTGCCAGCAGCTTCGGGGTTGGGGCCAACGTCCTGACTTTC. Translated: CASSFGVGANVLTF.

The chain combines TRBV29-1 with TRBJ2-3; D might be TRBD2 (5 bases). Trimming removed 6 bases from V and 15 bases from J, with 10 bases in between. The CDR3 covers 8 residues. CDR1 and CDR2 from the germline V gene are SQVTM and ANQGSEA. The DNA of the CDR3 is TGCAGCGTAGGAGAGGGATATTTT. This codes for CSVGEGYF.

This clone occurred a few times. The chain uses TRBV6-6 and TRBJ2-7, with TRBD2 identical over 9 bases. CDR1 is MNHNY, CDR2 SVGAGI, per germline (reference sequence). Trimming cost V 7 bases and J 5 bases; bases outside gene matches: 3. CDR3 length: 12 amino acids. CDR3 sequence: CASNAGGDEQYF. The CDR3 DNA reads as TGTGCCAGCAACGCGGGAGGGGACGAGCAGTACTTC.

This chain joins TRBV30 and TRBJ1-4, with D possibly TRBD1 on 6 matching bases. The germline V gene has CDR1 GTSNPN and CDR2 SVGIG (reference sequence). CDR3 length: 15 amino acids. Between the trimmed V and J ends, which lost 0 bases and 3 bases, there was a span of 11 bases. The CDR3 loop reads CAWSVLRGPNEKLFF. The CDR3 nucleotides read TGTGCCTGGAGTGTACTTCGGGGGCCTAATGAAAAACTGTTTTTT.

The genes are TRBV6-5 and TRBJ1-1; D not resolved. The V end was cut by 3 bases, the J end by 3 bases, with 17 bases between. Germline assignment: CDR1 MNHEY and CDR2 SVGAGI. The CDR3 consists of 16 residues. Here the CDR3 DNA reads TGTGCCAGCAGTTATGCCGTCCCCACGCAGGACACTGAAGCTTTCTTT. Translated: CASSYAVPTQDTEAFF.

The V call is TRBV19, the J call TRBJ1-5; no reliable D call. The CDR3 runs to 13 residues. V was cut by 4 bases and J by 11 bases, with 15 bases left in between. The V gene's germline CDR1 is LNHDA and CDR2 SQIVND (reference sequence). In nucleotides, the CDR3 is TGTGCCAGTAGTACCCTGAAACTGGGAACCCAGCATTTT. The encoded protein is CASSTLKLGTQHF.

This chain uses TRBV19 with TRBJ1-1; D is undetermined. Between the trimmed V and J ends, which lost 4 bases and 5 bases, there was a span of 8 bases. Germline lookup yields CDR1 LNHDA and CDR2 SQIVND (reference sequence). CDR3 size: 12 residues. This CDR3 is CASSNYRTEAFF. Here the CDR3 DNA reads TGTGCCAGTAGTAACTATAGAACTGAAGCTTTCTTT.